Presented here are 26 T cell receptor beta chains from one specimen sequenced in a study of blood T cell repertoires in COVID-19. Data came from immunoSEQ multiplex PCR; TCRdb stores just in-frame clones and leaves some out. The repertoire holds around 100,000 clones, with approximately 93% as singletons. Sequenced material: peripheral blood. Every receptor here comes from a man in his fifties or sixties with active COVID-19.

The chain has TRBV5-1 and TRBJ1-6; D is unclear. Germline assignment: CDR1 SGHRS and CDR2 YFSETQ. This CDR3 is built from 17 residues. Deletions cut 0 bases from V and 6 bases from J, with 16 bases between. CDR3 coding DNA: TGCGCCAGCAGCTTGGATACGGCAGGCCCTGGTAATTCACCCCTCCACTTT. As protein: CASSLDTAGPGNSPLHF.

The chain carries TRBV12-5 and TRBJ2-2, with TRBD2 matching 10 bases. Germline V gene data show CDR1 as LGHNT and CDR2 as FRNRAP. The trim removed 8 bases at V and 6 bases at J, leaving 3 bases unmatched. This CDR3 contains 13 residues. CDR3 DNA sequence: TGTGCTAGTTGTCTAGCGGGGGCCGGGGAGCTGTTTTTT. It specifies CASCLAGAGELFF.

The chain couples TRBV11-2 to TRBJ2-3, with 7 bases lining up with TRBD1. V was pared by 8 bases and J by 3 bases, with 11 bases of the junction left unmatched. CDR1 SGHAT and CDR2 FQNNGV come from the germline V gene. The CDR3 has 15 amino acids. The CDR3 is CASLNAHRGTDTQYF. The CDR3 DNA sequence: TGTGCCAGCCTCAACGCGCACAGGGGAACAGATACGCAGTATTTT.

Concerning this clone itself: Other DNA variants within this sample encode the same CDR3. The V gene is TRBV11-2, the J gene TRBJ1-3, with D hard to call. Deletions cut 3 bases from V and 0 bases from J, with 9 bases between. This CDR3 comprises 15 residues. Per the germline V gene, CDR1 is SGHAT and CDR2 is FQNNGV. The CDR3 nucleotides are TGTGCCAGCAGCTTTCCCCGGGGCTCTGGAAACACCATATATTTT. Protein sequence: CASSFPRGSGNTIYF.

This sequence joins TRBV14 and TRBJ2-5; 8 bases match TRBD2. There are 19 residues in the CDR3. From germline, CDR1 is SGHDN and CDR2 FVKESK. Losses at the gene ends were 1 base for V and 4 bases for J; bases not matched to a gene: 17. The CDR3 nucleotides read TGTGCCAGCAGCCAAGGGGGCCCGGCGGGAGGCAGAATAGGAGAGACCCAGTACTTC. It translates to CASSQGGPAGGRIGETQYF.

CDR3 DNA: TGTGCCAGCAGCCCTCAATGGACAGGGAACACCGGGGAGCTGTTTTTT. Protein product: CASSPQWTGNTGELFF. The chain recombines TRBV5-4 with TRBJ2-2; 7 bases map to TRBD1. Trimming at V came to 4 bases and at J to 1 base, leaving 7 bases not matched to a gene. The CDR3 spans 16 residues. Germline assignment: CDR1 SGHNT and CDR2 YYREEE (reference sequence).

This clone was recorded once. CDR3 DNA sequence: TGTGCCACCAGCGCCGGGACAGGGAAGGACGAGCAGTACTTC. Translating it yields CATSAGTGKDEQYF. The genes are TRBV24-1 and TRBJ2-7; TRBD1 matches at 9 bases. Germline CDR1 KGHDR, CDR2 SFDVKD. V gave up 7 bases and J gave up 5 bases; unmatched junction bases: 8. CDR3 length: 14 residues.

The chain has TRBV25-1 and TRBJ1-5, with TRBD1 as a possible D gene (6 bases). Per germline, CDR1 MGHDK and CDR2 SYGVNS. Trimming shortened V by 2 bases and J by 4 bases, and 9 bases separated the two germline ends. This CDR3 contains 14 residues. The CDR3 is CASSENRDNQPQHF. CDR3 coding DNA: TGTGCCAGCAGTGAAAACAGGGATAATCAGCCCCAGCATTTT. Full variable domain (missing parts from reference TRBV25-1 and TRBJ1-5): EADIYQTPRYLVIGTGKKITLECSQTMGHDKMYWYQQDPGMELHLIHYSYGVNSTEKGDLSSESTVSRIRTEHFPLTLESARPSHTSQYLCASSENRDNQPQHFGDGTRLSIL.

The chain couples TRBV5-5 to TRBJ2-2; 8 positions match TRBD1. The V segment lost 2 bases and the J segment 7 bases; nucleotides outside the gene matches: 10. The CDR3 is 16 amino acids. Germline assignment: CDR1 SGHKS and CDR2 YYEKEE (reference sequence). For the CDR3, the DNA is TGTGCCAGCAGCTTCGAACAGGGGGTGCCGATCGGGGAGCTGTTTTTT. It encodes CASSFEQGVPIGELFF.

The genes are TRBV24-1 and TRBJ2-7, with TRBD1 matching over 7 bases. Trimming cost V 4 bases and J 1 base; bases outside gene matches: 15. CDR3 length equals 18 residues. From germline, CDR1 is KGHDR and CDR2 SFDVKD. This CDR3 reads CATSEGGNGQTVSYEQYV. DNA of the CDR3: TGTGCCACCAGTGAAGGGGGCAATGGGCAGACGGTGTCCTACGAGCAGTACGTC.

The chain joins TRBV2 to TRBJ1-4; TRBD1 is a possible D gene (5 bases). CDR3 length equals 14 residues. The V end was cut by 10 bases, the J end by 8 bases, with 20 bases between. The germline CDR1 and CDR2 sequences are SNHLY and FYNNEI. CDR3 sequence reads: CATIPGQGREKLFF. CDR3 sequence (DNA): TGTGCCACAATCCCAGGGCAGGGTAGGGAAAAACTGTTTTTT.

The rearrangement links TRBV10-2 to TRBJ2-3; 10 positions agree with TRBD2. V shed 2 bases, J shed 5 bases, and the junction held 10 bases outside the gene matches. Germline assignment: CDR1 WSHSY and CDR2 SAAADI. The CDR3 is made up of 17 amino acids. CDR3 DNA sequence: TGCGCCAGCAGTGAGAGAACTAGCGGGATACGATTAGATACGCAGTATTTT. It yields the protein CASSERTSGIRLDTQYF.

The V gene is TRBV27, the J gene TRBJ1-5; possible D gene TRBD1, 6 bases. Trimming cost V 8 bases and J 3 bases, with 8 bases left between them. The CDR3 length is 12 residues. Germline V gene sequence: CDR1 MNHEY, CDR2 SMNVEV (reference sequence). CDR3 protein: CASGQINQPQHF. CDR3 nucleotide sequence: TGTGCCAGCGGACAGATCAATCAGCCCCAGCATTTT.

This rearrangement joins TRBV6-5 to TRBJ1-1, with 8 bases fitting TRBD1. V trimming: 6 bases; J trimming: 4 bases; junction bases outside the gene matches: 7. Germline CDR1 MNHEY, CDR2 SVGAGI. The CDR3 consists of 14 residues. As DNA, the CDR3 is TGTGCCAGCAGGGTGGACAGGGCTACCACTGAAGCTTTCTTT. Protein: CASRVDRATTEAFF.

This chain connects TRBV9 to TRBJ2-3, with 9 nucleotides matching TRBD2. The V gene end was trimmed by 2 bases and the J gene end by 3 bases; junction bases not matched to a gene: 10. Germline V gives CDR1 SGDLS, CDR2 YYNGEE. The length of the CDR3 is 17 residues. For the CDR3, the DNA is TGTGCCAGCAGCGTTTTATCGGGGACTAGCCTAACAGATACGCAGTATTTT. Translating gives CASSVLSGTSLTDTQYF.

The CDR3 loop reads CASSEGGPETQYF. The DNA of the CDR3 is TGTGCCAGCAGTGAAGGAGGCCCAGAGACCCAGTACTTC. This rearrangement joins TRBV6-1 to TRBJ2-5, with D hard to call. Trimming stripped 1 base from V and 4 bases from J, with 7 bases between. The CDR3 consists of 13 residues. Germline loops: CDR1 MNHNS, CDR2 SASEGT.

The chain links TRBV3-1 (or the pseudogene TRBV3-2) to TRBJ1-3, with a possible D match to TRBD1 (5 bases). The germline V gene encodes CDR1 LGHDT and CDR2 YNNKEL (reference sequence). This CDR3 has 17 amino acids. Trimming pared 3 bases from V and 0 bases from J, leaving 15 bases between. The CDR3 nucleotides read TGTGCCAGCAGCCACCCTGGGAGGGGAAGCTCTGGAAACACCATATATTTT. It encodes CASSHPGRGSSGNTIYF.

The chain links TRBV5-4 to TRBJ1-6; TRBD1 is a possible D gene (6 bases). In germline, CDR1 is SGHNT, CDR2 YYREEE (reference sequence). Trimming removed 4 bases at V and 2 bases at J, with 13 bases between. This CDR3 comprises 16 residues. The CDR3 spells CASSLTGLTYNSPLHF. In nucleotides, the CDR3 is TGTGCCAGCAGCCTTACAGGGCTAACCTATAATTCACCCCTCCACTTT.

In its sample, this clone was seen a few times. This chain joins TRBV7-9 and TRBJ2-2; TRBD1 agrees at 7 bases. Germline V CDR1 and CDR2: SEHNR, FQNEAQ (reference sequence). The CDR3 extends over 15 amino acids. V shed 4 bases and J 4 bases; nucleotides not matched to a gene: 6. CDR3 nucleotides: TGTGCCAGCAGCTCGGGACAGAGAAGCACCGGGGAGCTGTTTTTT. It encodes CASSSGQRSTGELFF.

This chain links TRBV9 with TRBJ1-1; 8 nucleotides agree with TRBD1. Trimming cost V 3 bases and J 5 bases; bases outside gene matches: 9. CDR3 length equals 15 residues. In germline, CDR1 is SGDLS, CDR2 YYNGEE. The CDR3 nucleotides are TGTGCCAGCAGCGACGGACAGGGCGTGGGGACTGAAGCTTTCTTT. It encodes CASSDGQGVGTEAFF.

This clone was observed a handful of times. J is TRBJ1-6 and V is TRBV9; D is perhaps TRBD1 (6 bases). This CDR3 is built from 15 residues. Trimming stripped 4 bases from V and 5 bases from J, with 13 bases between. Germline V gene sequence: CDR1 SGDLS, CDR2 YYNGEE. In DNA, the CDR3 is TGTGCCAGCAGCTCCGAGGGACAACATAATTCACCCCTCCACTTT. Amino acids: CASSSEGQHNSPLHF.

This rearrangement joins TRBV3-1 (or the pseudogene TRBV3-2) to TRBJ2-3, with TRBD2 matching over 11 bases. Germline lookup yields CDR1 LGHDT and CDR2 YNNKEL (reference sequence). V was pared by 4 bases and J by 1 base, with 4 bases of the junction left unmatched. The CDR3 sequence is 16 residues long. The CDR3 is CASSLRTSGRTDTQYF. CDR3 nucleotides: TGTGCCAGCAGCCTTAGGACTAGCGGGCGCACAGATACGCAGTATTTT.

The CDR3 bases are TGTGCCACCAGCGGCAGGGTCTCTGGAAACACCATATATTTT. Protein sequence: CATSGRVSGNTIYF. This sequence joins TRBV15 and TRBJ1-3; the D gene is possibly TRBD1 (5 bases). The ends were cut back, 5 bases at V and 0 bases at J, with 8 bases in the middle. Germline V gives CDR1 LNHNV, CDR2 YYDKDF (reference sequence). The CDR3 is 14 amino acids.

The chain employs TRBV18 and TRBJ2-7; 8 nucleotides align to TRBD2. Germline lookup yields CDR1 KGHSH and CDR2 LQKENI. This CDR3 is built from 15 residues. J lost 5 bases, V lost 1 base, and 7 bases had no gene match. The CDR3: CASSPRASGLHEQYV. CDR3 bases: TGTGCCAGCTCACCACGGGCTAGCGGGCTCCACGAGCAGTACGTC.

This rearrangement joins TRBV7-3 to TRBJ1-6, with TRBD1 as a possible D gene (5 bases). V was trimmed by 1 base and J by 9 bases, leaving 13 bases between them. The CDR3 is 15 amino acids. CDR1 and CDR2 from the germline V gene are SGHTA and FQGTGA. CDR3 sequence reads: CASSLSSGVGSPLHF. The CDR3 coding sequence is TGTGCCAGCAGCTTAAGCTCGGGGGTAGGTTCACCCCTCCACTTT. The variable domain in full, completed from reference TRBV7-3 and TRBJ1-6, reads GAGVSQTPSNKVTEKGKYVELRCDPISGHTALYWYRQSLGQGPEFLIYFQGTGAADDSGLPNDRFFAVRPEGSVSTLKIQRTERGDSAVYLCASSLSSGVGSPLHFGNGTRLTVT.

A few counts support this clone. The chain joins TRBV2 to TRBJ2-3; tentatively, D is TRBD1 (6 bases). Germline V gives CDR1 SNHLY, CDR2 FYNNEI. The CDR3 has 12 amino acids. Trimming pared 8 bases from V and 8 bases from J, leaving 14 bases between. The CDR3 region has the DNA TGTGCCAGCGCGACAGGTCGGGTTACGCAGTATTTT. This translates into CASATGRVTQYF.